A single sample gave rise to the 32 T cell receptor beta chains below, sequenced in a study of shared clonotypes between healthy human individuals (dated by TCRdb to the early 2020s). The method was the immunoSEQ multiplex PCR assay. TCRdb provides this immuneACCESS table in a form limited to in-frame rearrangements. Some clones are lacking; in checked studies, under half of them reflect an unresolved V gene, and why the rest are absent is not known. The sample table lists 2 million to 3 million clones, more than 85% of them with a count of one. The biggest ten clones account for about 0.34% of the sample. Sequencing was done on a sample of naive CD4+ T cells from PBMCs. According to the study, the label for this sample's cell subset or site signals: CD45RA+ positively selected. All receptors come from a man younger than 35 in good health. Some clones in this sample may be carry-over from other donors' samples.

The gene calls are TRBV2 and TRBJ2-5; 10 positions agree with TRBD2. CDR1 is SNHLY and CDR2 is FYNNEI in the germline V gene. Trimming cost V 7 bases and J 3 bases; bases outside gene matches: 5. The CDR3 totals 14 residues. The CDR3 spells CASTGTSAKETQYF. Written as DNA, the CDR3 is TGTGCCAGCACCGGGACTAGCGCTAAAGAGACCCAGTACTTC. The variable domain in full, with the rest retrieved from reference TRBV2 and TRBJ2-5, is EPEVTQTPSHQVTQMGQEVILRCVPISNHLYFYWYRQILGQKVEFLVSFYNNEISEKSEIFDDQFSVERPDGSNFTLKIRSTKLEDSAMYFCASTGTSAKETQYFGPGTRLLVL.

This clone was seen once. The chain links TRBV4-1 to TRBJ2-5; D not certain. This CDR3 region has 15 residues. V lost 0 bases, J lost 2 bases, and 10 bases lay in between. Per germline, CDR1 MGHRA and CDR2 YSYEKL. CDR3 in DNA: TGCGCCAGCAGCCAAGATATAGCCCGGCAAGAGACCCAGTACTTC. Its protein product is CASSQDIARQETQYF.

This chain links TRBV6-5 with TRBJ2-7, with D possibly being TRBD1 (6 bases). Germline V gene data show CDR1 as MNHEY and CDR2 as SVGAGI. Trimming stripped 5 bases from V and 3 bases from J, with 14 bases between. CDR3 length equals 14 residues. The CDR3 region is CASSQSDRYYEQYF. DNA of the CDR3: TGTGCCAGCAGTCAATCGGACAGATACTACGAGCAGTACTTC.

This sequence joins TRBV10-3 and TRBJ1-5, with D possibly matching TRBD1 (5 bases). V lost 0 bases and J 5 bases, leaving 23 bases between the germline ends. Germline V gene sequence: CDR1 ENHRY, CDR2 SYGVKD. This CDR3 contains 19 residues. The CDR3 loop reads CAISESVGPPVEVDQPQHF. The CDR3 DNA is TGTGCCATCAGTGAGTCTGTGGGGCCTCCCGTGGAGGTGGATCAGCCCCAGCATTTT.

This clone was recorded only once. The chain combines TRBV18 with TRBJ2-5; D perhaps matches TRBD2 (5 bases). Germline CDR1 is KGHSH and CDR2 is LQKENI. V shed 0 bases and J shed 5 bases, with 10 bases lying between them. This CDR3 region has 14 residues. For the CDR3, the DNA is TGTGCCAGCTCACCACCGACGGGCGGGGAGACCCAGTACTTC. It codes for CASSPPTGGETQYF.

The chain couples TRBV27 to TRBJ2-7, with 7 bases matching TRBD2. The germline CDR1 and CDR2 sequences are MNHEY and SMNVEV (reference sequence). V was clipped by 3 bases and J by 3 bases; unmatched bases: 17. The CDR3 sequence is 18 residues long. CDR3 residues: CASSFGGASGTSFYEQYF. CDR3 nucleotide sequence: TGTGCCAGCAGTTTCGGAGGGGCTAGCGGAACGAGTTTCTACGAGCAGTACTTC.

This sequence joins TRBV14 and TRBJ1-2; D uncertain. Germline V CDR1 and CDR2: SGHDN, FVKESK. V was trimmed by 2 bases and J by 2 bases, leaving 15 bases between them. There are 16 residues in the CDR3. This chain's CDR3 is CASSQFQDFGNYGYTF. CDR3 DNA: TGTGCCAGCAGCCAATTCCAGGATTTCGGGAACTATGGCTACACCTTC.

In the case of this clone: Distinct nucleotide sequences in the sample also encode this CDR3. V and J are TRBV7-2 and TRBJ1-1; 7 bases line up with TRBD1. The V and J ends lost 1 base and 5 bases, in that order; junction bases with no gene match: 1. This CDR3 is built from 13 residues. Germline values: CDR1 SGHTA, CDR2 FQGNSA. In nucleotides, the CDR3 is TGTGCCAGCAGCTTAGACAGGGGTACTGAAGCTTTCTTT. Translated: CASSLDRGTEAFF.

DNA of the CDR3: TGTGCCTGTGGGACCCTTAGCTACACCTTC. Its translation: CACGTLSYTF. The chain combines TRBV30 with TRBJ1-2; D might be TRBD1 (5 bases). The V and J ends lost 6 bases and 9 bases respectively, with 11 bases between them. Germline CDR1 GTSNPN, CDR2 SVGIG (reference sequence). The CDR3 has 10 amino acids.

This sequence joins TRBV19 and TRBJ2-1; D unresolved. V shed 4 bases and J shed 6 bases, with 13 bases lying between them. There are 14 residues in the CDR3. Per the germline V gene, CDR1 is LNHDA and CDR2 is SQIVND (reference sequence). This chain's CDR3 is CASSTGLLGNEQFF. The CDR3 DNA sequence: TGTGCCAGTAGTACAGGCCTCTTAGGCAATGAGCAGTTCTTC.

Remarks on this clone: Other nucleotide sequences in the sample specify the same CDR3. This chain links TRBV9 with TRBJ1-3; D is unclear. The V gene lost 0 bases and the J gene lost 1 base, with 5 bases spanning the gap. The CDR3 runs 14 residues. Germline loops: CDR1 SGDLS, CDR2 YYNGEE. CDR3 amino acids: CASSVGRSGNTIYF. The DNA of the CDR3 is TGTGCCAGCAGCGTAGGGAGATCTGGAAACACCATATATTTT.

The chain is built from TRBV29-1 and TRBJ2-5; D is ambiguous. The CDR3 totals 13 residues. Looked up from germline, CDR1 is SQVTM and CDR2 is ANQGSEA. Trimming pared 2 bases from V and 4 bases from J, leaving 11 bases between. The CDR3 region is CSVERQAGETQYF. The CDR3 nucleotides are TGCAGCGTTGAACGGCAGGCTGGAGAGACCCAGTACTTC.

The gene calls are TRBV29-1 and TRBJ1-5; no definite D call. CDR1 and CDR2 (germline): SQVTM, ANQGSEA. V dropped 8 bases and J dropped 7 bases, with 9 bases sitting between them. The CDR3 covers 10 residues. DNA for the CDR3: TGCAGCCCGAAGAACCAGCCCCAGCATTTT. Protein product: CSPKNQPQHF.

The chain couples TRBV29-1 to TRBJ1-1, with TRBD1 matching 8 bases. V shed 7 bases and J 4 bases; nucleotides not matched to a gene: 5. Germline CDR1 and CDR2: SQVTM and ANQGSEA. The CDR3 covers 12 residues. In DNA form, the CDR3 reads TGCAGCGCACACAGGGGGACCACTGAAGCTTTCTTT. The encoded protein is CSAHRGTTEAFF.

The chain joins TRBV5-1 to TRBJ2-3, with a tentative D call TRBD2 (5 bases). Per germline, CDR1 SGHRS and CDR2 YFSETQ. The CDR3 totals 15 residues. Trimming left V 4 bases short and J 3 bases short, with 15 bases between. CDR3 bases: TGCGCCAGCAGCATGGAGAGGGTTCGAACAGATACGCAGTATTTT. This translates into CASSMERVRTDTQYF.

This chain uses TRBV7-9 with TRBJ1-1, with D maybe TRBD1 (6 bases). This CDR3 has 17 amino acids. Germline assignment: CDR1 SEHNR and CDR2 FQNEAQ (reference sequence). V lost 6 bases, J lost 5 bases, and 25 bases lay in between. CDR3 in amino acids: CASRGAMGLYNLTEAFF. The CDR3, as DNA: TGTGCCAGCAGGGGGGCGATGGGCCTCTACAATCTAACTGAAGCTTTCTTT. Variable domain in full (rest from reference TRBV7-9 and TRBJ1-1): DTGVSQNPRHKITKRGQNVTFRCDPISEHNRLYWYRQTLGQGPEFLTYFQNEAQLEKSRLLSDRFSAERPKGSFSTLEIQRTEQGDSAMYLCASRGAMGLYNLTEAFFGQGTRLTVV.

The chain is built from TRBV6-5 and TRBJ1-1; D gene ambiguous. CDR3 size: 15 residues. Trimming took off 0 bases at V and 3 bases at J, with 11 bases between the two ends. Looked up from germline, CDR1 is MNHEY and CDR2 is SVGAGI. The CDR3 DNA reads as TGTGCCAGCAGTTACTCGAAACAGAGTTACACTGAAGCTTTCTTT. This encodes CASSYSKQSYTEAFF.

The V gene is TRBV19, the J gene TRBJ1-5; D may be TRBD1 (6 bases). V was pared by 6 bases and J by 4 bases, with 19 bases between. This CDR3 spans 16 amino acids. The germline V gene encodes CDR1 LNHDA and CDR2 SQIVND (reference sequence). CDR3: CASSQQLGAGNQPQHF. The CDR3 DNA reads TGTGCCAGTAGCCAGCAGTTGGGGGCAGGGAATCAGCCCCAGCATTTT.

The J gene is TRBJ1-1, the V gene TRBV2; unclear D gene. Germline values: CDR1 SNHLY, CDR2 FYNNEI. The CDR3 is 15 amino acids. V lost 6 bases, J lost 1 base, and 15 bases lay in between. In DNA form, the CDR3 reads TGTGCCAGCAGGCAGGAGGCCATAGAGAACACTGAAGCTTTCTTT. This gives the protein CASRQEAIENTEAFF.

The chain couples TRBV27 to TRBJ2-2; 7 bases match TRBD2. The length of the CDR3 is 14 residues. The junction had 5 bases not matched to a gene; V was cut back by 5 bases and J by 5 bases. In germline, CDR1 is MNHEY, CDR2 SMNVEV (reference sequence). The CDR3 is CASSAAGGTGELFF. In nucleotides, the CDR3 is TGTGCCAGCAGTGCAGCCGGGGGGACCGGGGAGCTGTTTTTT.

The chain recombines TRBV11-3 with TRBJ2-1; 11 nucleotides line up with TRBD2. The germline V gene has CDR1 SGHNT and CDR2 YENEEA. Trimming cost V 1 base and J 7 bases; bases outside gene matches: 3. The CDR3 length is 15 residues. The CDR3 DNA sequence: TGTGCCAGCAGCTTAGGACTAGCGGGATGGAATGAGCAGTTCTTC. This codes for CASSLGLAGWNEQFF.

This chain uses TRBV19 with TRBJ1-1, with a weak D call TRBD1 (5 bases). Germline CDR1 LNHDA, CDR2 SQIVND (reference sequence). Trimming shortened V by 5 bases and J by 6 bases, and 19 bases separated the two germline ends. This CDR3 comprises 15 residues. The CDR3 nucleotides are TGTGCCAGTAGTCGGGGCGGACAAGGGTTCCCTGAAGCTTTCTTT. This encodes CASSRGGQGFPEAFF.

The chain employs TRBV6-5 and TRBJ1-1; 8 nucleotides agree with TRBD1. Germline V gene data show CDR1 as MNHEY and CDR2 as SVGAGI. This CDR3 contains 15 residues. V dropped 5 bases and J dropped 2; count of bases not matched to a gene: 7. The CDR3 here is CASSGRTGTNTEAFF. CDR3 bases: TGTGCCAGCAGTGGAAGGACAGGGACCAACACTGAAGCTTTCTTT.

The CDR3 protein is CASSPGDVYNEQFF. CDR3 nucleotides: TGTGCCAGCAGTCCTGGAGACGTCTACAATGAGCAGTTCTTC. The gene calls are TRBV6-4 and TRBJ2-1, with D unresolved. V was trimmed by 5 bases and J by 3 bases, leaving 11 bases between them. Germline CDR1 and CDR2: MRHNA and SNTAGT. This CDR3 comprises 14 residues.

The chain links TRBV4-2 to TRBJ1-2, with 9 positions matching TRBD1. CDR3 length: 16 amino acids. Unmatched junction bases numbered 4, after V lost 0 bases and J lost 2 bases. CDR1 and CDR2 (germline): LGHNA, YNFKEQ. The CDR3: CASSQEGDRENYGYTF. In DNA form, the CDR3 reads TGTGCCAGCAGCCAAGAGGGGGACAGGGAAAACTATGGCTACACCTTC.

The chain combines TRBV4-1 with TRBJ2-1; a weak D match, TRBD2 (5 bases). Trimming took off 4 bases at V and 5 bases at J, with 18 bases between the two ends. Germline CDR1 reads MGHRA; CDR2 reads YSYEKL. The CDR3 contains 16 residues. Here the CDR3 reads CASSPLSGSPDNEQFF. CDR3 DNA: TGCGCCAGCAGCCCCCTCAGTGGGAGCCCCGACAATGAGCAGTTCTTC.

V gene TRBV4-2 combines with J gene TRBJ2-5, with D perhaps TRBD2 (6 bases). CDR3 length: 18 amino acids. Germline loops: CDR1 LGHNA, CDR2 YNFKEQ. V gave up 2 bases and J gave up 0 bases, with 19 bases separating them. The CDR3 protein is CASSQYSGRGLYQETQYF. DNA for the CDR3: TGTGCCAGCAGCCAATATTCCGGGAGAGGTTTGTACCAAGAGACCCAGTACTTC.

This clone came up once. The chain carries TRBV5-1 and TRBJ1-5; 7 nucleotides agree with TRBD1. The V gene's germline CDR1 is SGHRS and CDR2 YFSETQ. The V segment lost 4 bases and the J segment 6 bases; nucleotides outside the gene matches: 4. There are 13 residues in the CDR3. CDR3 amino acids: CASSEGGGQPQHF. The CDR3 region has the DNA TGCGCCAGCAGCGAAGGGGGCGGTCAGCCCCAGCATTTT.

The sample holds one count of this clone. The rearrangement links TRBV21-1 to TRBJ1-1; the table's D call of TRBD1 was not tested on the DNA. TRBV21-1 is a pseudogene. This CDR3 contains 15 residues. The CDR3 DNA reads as TGTGCCAGCAGCTTCTGGGACAGGGAGAACACTGAAGCTTTCTTT. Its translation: CASSFWDRENTEAFF.

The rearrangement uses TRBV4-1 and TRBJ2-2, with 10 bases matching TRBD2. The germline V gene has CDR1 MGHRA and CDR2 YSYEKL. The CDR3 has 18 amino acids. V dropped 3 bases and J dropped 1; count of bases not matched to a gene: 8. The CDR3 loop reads CASSQAVTSGMNTGELFF. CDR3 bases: TGCGCCAGCAGCCAGGCAGTCACTAGCGGGATGAACACCGGGGAGCTGTTTTTT.

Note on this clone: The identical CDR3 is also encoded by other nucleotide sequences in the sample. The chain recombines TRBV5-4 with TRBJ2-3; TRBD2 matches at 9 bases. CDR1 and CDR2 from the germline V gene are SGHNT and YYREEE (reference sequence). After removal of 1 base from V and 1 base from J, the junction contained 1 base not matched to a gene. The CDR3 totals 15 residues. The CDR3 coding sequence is TGTGCCAGCAGCTTGCGGACTAGCGGCACAGATACGCAGTATTTT. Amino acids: CASSLRTSGTDTQYF. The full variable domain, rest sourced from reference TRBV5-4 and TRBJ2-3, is ETGVTQSPTHLIKTRGQQVTLRCSSQSGHNTVSWYQQALGQGPQFIFQYYREEENGRGNFPPRFSGLQFPNYSSELNVNALELDDSALYLCASSLRTSGTDTQYFGPGTRLTVL.

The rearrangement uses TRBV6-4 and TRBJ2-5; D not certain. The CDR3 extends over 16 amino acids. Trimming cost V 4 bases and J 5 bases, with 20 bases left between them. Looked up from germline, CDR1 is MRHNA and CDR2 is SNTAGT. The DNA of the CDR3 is TGTGCCAGCAGTGCCCTTTTGCAACTGCAAGAGGAGACCCAGTACTTC. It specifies CASSALLQLQEETQYF.